The entry that follows covers one T cell receptor (beta chain) sequence. Antigen unknown. The ends lost 6 bases at V and 7 bases at J; junction bases unmatched: 7. The CDR3 length is 14 residues. The germline CDR1 and CDR2 sequences are LNHDA and SQIVND (reference sequence). The data were produced by immunoSEQ multiplex PCR, yet TCRdb's version contains in-frame clones alone and is incomplete. The data hold over 95,000 clones, with roughly 90% observed a single time. The record originates from a study of T cell responses to AZD1222 COVID-19 vaccine. Study-level results: Receipt of two AZD1222 doses was followed by a rise in Spike-specific TCR breadth and depth. Clonal diversity may have been underestimated, and the donors were mostly white British, with more females than males.

Samples with a second dose at about 4 or about 12 weeks were pooled together. The chain joins TRBV19 to TRBJ1-5; 9 bases align to TRBD1. Material: peripheral blood, obtained 28 days after the second AZD1222 dose. This clonotype was sampled from an adult who received the AZD1222 COVID-19 vaccine. CDR3 coding DNA: TGTGCCAGTAGCCCGAATGGACAGGGGCAGCCCCAGCATTTT. Its protein is CASSPNGQGQPQHF.